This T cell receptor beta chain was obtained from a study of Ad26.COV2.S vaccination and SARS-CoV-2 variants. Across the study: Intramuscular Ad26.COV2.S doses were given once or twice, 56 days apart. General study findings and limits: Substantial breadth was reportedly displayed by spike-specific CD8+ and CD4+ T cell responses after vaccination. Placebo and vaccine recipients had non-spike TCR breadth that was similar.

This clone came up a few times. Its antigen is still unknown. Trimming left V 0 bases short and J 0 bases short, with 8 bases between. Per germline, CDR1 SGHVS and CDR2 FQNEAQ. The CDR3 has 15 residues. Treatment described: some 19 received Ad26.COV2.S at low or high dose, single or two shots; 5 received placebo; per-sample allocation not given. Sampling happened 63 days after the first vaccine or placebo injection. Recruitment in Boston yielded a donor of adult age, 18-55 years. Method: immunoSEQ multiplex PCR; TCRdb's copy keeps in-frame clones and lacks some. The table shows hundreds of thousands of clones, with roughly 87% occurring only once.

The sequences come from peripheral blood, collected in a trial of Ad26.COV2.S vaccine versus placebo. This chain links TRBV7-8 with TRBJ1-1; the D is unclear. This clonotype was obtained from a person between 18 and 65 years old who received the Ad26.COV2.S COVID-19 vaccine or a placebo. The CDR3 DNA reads TGTGCCAGCAGCTTAGCTAGAGGTATGAACACTGAAGCTTTCTTT. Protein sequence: CASSLARGMNTEAFF. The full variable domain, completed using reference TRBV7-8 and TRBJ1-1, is GAGVSQSPRYKVAKRGQDVALRCDPISGHVSLFWYQQALGQGPEFLTYFQNEAQLDKSGLPSDRFFAERPEGSVSTLKIQRTQQEDSAVYLCASSLARGMNTEAFFGQGTRLTVV.